These 14 T cell receptor beta chains were sequenced from one sample in a study of T cells in Graves' hyperthyroidism and ophthalmopathy. Amplification targeted TCR beta CDR3 regions from RNA transcripts. An initial round of RT-PCR targeting the TCR CDR3 relied on the HTBI primer set. MiXCR, run by TCRdb on the multiplex PCR reads, gives a single entry per CDR3 protein. The profile shows around 290,000 distinct CDR3 sequences, approximately 14% of them singletons. The material sequenced was blood. The origin of the receptors is a woman in her forties with Graves' hyperthyroidism.

The chain carries TRBV3-1 and TRBJ2-5, with TRBD1 matching over 7 bases. The CDR3 is 13 amino acids. V trimming: 5 bases; J trimming: 5 bases; junction bases outside the gene matches: 5. CDR1 and CDR2 (germline): LGHDT, YNNKEL (reference sequence). This CDR3 is CASSYGTVETQYF. The CDR3 DNA is TGTGCCAGCAGCTATGGGACAGTCGAGACCCAGTACTTC.

This clonotype has a count of ten or more. The CDR3 here is CSARGRARPDYEQYF. In nucleotides, the CDR3 is TGCAGTGCTAGGGGCCGGGCCCGCCCCGACTACGAGCAGTACTTC. The chain combines TRBV20-1 with TRBJ2-7, with D unclear. The V end was cut by 3 bases, the J end by 3 bases, with 18 bases between. The germline gives CDR1 DFQATT, CDR2 SNEGSKA (reference sequence). There are 15 residues in the CDR3.

The table lists this clonotype with a few counts. The gene calls are TRBV28 and TRBJ1-2; D unclear. Per germline, CDR1 MDHEN and CDR2 SYDVKM. Between the trimmed V and J ends, which lost 2 bases and 6 bases, there was a span of 7 bases. The CDR3 has 12 amino acids. In DNA, the CDR3 is TGTGCCAGCAGTTTAAAGGCAGATGGCTACACCTTC. As protein: CASSLKADGYTF.

The rearrangement links TRBV19 to TRBJ1-1; 7 positions agree with TRBD1. The CDR3 runs 15 residues. The germline gives CDR1 LNHDA, CDR2 SQIVND (reference sequence). With V trimmed by 4 bases and J by 3 bases, 8 bases remained unmatched. For the CDR3, the DNA is TGTGCCAGTAGTACCCCGACAGGGAGGCACACTGAAGCTTTCTTT. This codes for CASSTPTGRHTEAFF.

The chain employs TRBV28 and TRBJ2-2; D gene ambiguous. CDR3 size: 16 residues. Germline V gene sequence: CDR1 MDHEN, CDR2 SYDVKM. The V end lost 5 bases, the J end lost 0 bases, and 13 bases lay between the germline ends. DNA for the CDR3: TGTGCCAGCAGTCCGTACGGTTTTCCGAACACCGGGGAGCTGTTTTTT. Its protein is CASSPYGFPNTGELFF.

This clonotype was counted at least ten times. This chain connects TRBV11-3 to TRBJ2-5; 10 bases line up with TRBD2. With V trimmed by 5 bases and J by 5 bases, 8 bases remained unmatched. Germline V gives CDR1 SGHNT, CDR2 YENEEA. The CDR3 totals 15 residues. The CDR3 reads CASSILAGVWETQYF. CDR3 DNA: TGTGCCAGCAGCATCCTAGCGGGAGTTTGGGAGACCCAGTACTTC.

This chain connects TRBV5-6 to TRBJ2-1, with no clear D. Germline loops: CDR1 SGHDT, CDR2 YYEEEE. There are 16 residues in the CDR3. Trimming stripped 4 bases from V and 4 bases from J, with 18 bases between. CDR3 loop: CASSHGILLIYNEQFF. The DNA of the CDR3 is TGTGCCAGCAGCCATGGGATTCTTCTCATTTACAATGAGCAGTTCTTC.

Ten or more counts support this clonotype. V gene TRBV12-3 or TRBV12-4 combines with J gene TRBJ2-2; 9 bases are shared with TRBD2. The CDR3 is made up of 15 amino acids. Trimming at V came to 2 bases and at J to 5 bases, leaving 3 bases not matched to a gene. Written as DNA, the CDR3 is TGTGCCAGCAGTTTACGTCTAGCGGGGACCGGGGAGCTGTTTTTT. Translation: CASSLRLAGTGELFF.

This clonotype was detected many times. The chain has TRBV12-3 or TRBV12-4 and TRBJ1-5; TRBD1 matches at 10 bases. The CDR3 has 14 amino acids. The junction had 4 bases not matched to a gene; V was cut back by 7 bases and J by 4 bases. CDR3 bases: TGTGCCAGCACCTCGGACAGGGGGAATCAGCCCCAGCATTTT. This sequence encodes CASTSDRGNQPQHF.

In this sample, this clonotype turned up many times. The chain carries TRBV7-2 and TRBJ2-5; D gene unclear. The germline gives CDR1 SGHTA, CDR2 FQGNSA. V shed 6 bases and J shed 4 bases, with 9 bases lying between them. The CDR3 is made up of 12 amino acids. CDR3 DNA: TGTGCCAGCAGTTCGGGCAGAGAGACCCAGTACTTC. This encodes CASSSGRETQYF.

This clonotype was counted at least ten times. J is TRBJ2-5 and V is TRBV7-2, with D perhaps TRBD1 (7 bases). The V end lost 8 bases, the J end lost 5 bases, and 21 bases lay between the germline ends. The CDR3 consists of 15 residues. Germline CDR1 SGHTA, CDR2 FQGNSA. The CDR3: CASSPGGGSGETQYF. CDR3 nucleotide sequence: TGTGCCAGCTCCCCAGGAGGGGGCAGCGGGGAGACCCAGTACTTC.

The chain is built from TRBV4-1 and TRBJ2-4; 16 bases match TRBD2. V was pared by 3 bases and J by 4 bases, with 6 bases of the junction left unmatched. CDR1 is MGHRA, CDR2 YSYEKL, per germline. The CDR3 is made up of 18 amino acids. CDR3 bases: TGCGCCAGCAGCCATTCCGGGACTAGCGGGAGGGAGAAAAACATTCAGTACTTC. Protein product: CASSHSGTSGREKNIQYF.

This clonotype was detected ten times or more. The rearrangement links TRBV5-1 to TRBJ1-1; D is possibly TRBD1 (5 bases). Germline-derived CDR1 and CDR2 are SGHRS and YFSETQ. V dropped 0 bases and J dropped 1 base, with 10 bases sitting between them. The CDR3 spans 15 residues. The CDR3 sequence: CASSLDGAGNTEAFF. CDR3 DNA: TGCGCCAGCAGCTTGGACGGGGCGGGGAACACTGAAGCTTTCTTT.

At least ten counts were recorded for this clonotype. This chain uses TRBV20-1 with TRBJ2-1; 10 nucleotides match TRBD2. V was clipped by 3 bases and J by 0 bases; unmatched bases: 5. CDR1 is DFQATT and CDR2 is SNEGSKA in the germline V gene (reference sequence). The CDR3 has 16 amino acids. The CDR3 sequence: CSASPGTSVSYNEQFF. The CDR3, as DNA: TGCAGTGCTAGCCCCGGGACTAGCGTCTCCTACAATGAGCAGTTCTTC.